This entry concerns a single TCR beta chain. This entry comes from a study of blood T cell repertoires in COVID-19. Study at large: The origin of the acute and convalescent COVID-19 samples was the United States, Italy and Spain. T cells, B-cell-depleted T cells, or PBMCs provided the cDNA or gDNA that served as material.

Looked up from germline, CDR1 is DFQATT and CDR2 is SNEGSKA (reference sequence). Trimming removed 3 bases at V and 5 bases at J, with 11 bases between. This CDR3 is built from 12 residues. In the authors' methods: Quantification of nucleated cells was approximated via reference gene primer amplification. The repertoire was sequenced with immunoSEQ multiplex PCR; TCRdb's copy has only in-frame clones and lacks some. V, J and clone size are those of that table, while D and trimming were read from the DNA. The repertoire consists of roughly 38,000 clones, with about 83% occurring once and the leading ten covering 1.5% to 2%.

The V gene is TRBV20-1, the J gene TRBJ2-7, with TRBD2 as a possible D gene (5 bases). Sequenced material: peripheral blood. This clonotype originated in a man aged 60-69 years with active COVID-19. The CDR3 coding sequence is TGCAGTGCTAGTGGGCAGAGGGACGAGCAGTACTTC. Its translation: CSASGQRDEQYF.